These 6 T cell receptor beta chains came from one sample sequenced in a study of blood T cell repertoires in COVID-19. Using immunoSEQ multiplex PCR, the repertoire was profiled, and TCRdb retains in-frame clones only, with some absent. The sample has a few hundred thousand clones; over 80% are singletons. The material sequenced was peripheral blood. The receptors come from a man between 60 and 75 years old who had recovered from COVID-19.

This clone was recorded once. This chain joins TRBV6-1 and TRBJ2-5, with 7 bases matching TRBD1. Trimming took 0 bases from V and 2 from J; bases not matched to a gene: 6. This CDR3 has 16 residues. Germline CDR1 MNHNS, CDR2 SASEGT. CDR3 sequence: CASSEAAAGGQETQYF. In DNA form, the CDR3 reads TGTGCCAGCAGTGAAGCGGCGGCAGGGGGACAAGAGACCCAGTACTTC.

The rearrangement joins TRBV11-3 to TRBJ2-5; 10 bases agree with TRBD1. Losses at the gene ends were 5 bases for V and 4 bases for J; bases not matched to a gene: 7. Germline V gene data show CDR1 as SGHNT and CDR2 as YENEEA. There are 15 residues in the CDR3. CDR3 sequence (DNA): TGTGCCAGCAGCCCAGGGGACAGGGGCCCAGAGACCCAGTACTTC. Its protein product is CASSPGDRGPETQYF.

The rearrangement uses TRBV12-3 or TRBV12-4 and TRBJ2-7, with 7 bases lining up with TRBD1. Trimming at V came to 6 bases and at J to 2 bases, leaving 4 bases not matched to a gene. The CDR3 sequence is 13 residues long. CDR3 coding DNA: TGTGCCAGCAGATCCGGGACAGCCTACGAGCAGTACTTC. Its protein is CASRSGTAYEQYF.

The V and J genes are TRBV5-1 and TRBJ2-7; no clear D gene. The CDR3 extends over 12 amino acids. The V end was cut by 1 base, the J end by 1 base, with 3 bases between. CDR1 and CDR2 from the germline V gene are SGHRS and YFSETQ. This CDR3 is CASSLPSYEQYF. The CDR3 DNA sequence: TGCGCCAGCAGCTTGCCTTCCTACGAGCAGTACTTC.

The V call is TRBV18, the J call TRBJ2-7; 8 bases agree with TRBD1. Germline assignment: CDR1 KGHSH and CDR2 LQKENI. J lost 0 bases, V lost 2 bases, and 3 bases had no gene match. This CDR3 is 15 amino acids long. CDR3 DNA: TGTGCCAGCTCACCAGCGACAGGGGTCTCCTACGAGCAGTACTTC. This gives the protein CASSPATGVSYEQYF.

The chain couples TRBV19 to TRBJ2-4; 8 nucleotides line up with TRBD2. This CDR3 comprises 17 residues. CDR1 is LNHDA, CDR2 SQIVND, per germline (reference sequence). J gave up 1 base and V 2 bases, and 7 bases lay outside the gene matches. CDR3 DNA sequence: TGTGCCAGTAGTATACCGGGGGGGTTAGGGGCCAAAAACATTCAGTACTTC. Its translation: CASSIPGGLGAKNIQYF. Full variable domain (rest looked up from reference TRBV19 and TRBJ2-4): DGGITQSPKYLFRKEGQNVTLSCEQNLNHDAMYWYRQDPGQGLRLIYYSQIVNDFQKGDIAEGYSVSREKKESFPLTVTSAQKNPTAFYLCASSIPGGLGAKNIQYFGAGTRLSVL.